These 2 T cell receptor beta chains were all obtained from the same sample, sequenced in a study of blood T cell repertoires in COVID-19. Profiled with immunoSEQ multiplex PCR; TCRdb holds only in-frame clones, not every one. The table records 3,000 to 4,500 clones, 76% of them present only once. Sequencing used peripheral blood. These receptors all stem from a human donor in a cohort sampled during active COVID-19.

The rearrangement joins TRBV28 to TRBJ2-5; 9 bases are shared with TRBD2. CDR1 is MDHEN, CDR2 SYDVKM, per germline. The ends lost 10 bases at V and 1 base at J; junction bases unmatched: 4. The CDR3 loop spans 13 amino acids. Here the CDR3 reads CAMLAGAQETQYF. The CDR3 nucleotides are TGTGCCATGTTAGCGGGGGCCCAAGAGACCCAGTACTTC. Drawing the rest from reference TRBV28 and TRBJ2-5, the complete variable domain is DVKVTQSSRYLVKRTGEKVFLECVQDMDHENMFWYRQDPGLGLRLIYFSYDVKMKEKGDIPEGYSVSREKKERFSLILESASTNQTSMYLCAMLAGAQETQYFGPGTRLLVL.

The chain has TRBV6-4 and TRBJ2-2; 7 positions agree with TRBD1. This CDR3 spans 15 amino acids. The trim removed 5 bases at V and 3 bases at J, leaving 6 bases unmatched. Germline V gene lookup returns CDR1 MRHNA and CDR2 SNTAGT. The CDR3 loop reads CASSPTTGDTGELFF. The DNA for the CDR3 is TGTGCCAGCAGTCCTACAACAGGGGACACCGGGGAGCTGTTTTTT.